The text below deals with one T cell receptor (beta chain). What it binds is not known. The entry originates in a study of Ad26.COV2.S vaccination and SARS-CoV-2 variants. General observations from the study: Vaccinees reportedly had broad spike-specific CD8+ and CD4+ T cell responses.

Here immunoSEQ multiplex PCR was the method, and the copy in TCRdb shows in-frame clones only, minus some. Seen here are around 450,000 clones, nearly 90% observed once, and the top ten hold about 2.5%. The CDR3 extends over 15 amino acids. Germline CDR1 is MNHEY and CDR2 is SVGAGI. V lost 5 bases to trimming and J lost 6 bases; unmatched junction nucleotides: 8. The treatment was: around 19 received Ad26.COV2.S at low or high dose, single or two shots; five or six received placebo; per-sample allocation not given. On day 63 after the first injection, vaccine and placebo recipients gave samples. Sequenced here: peripheral blood, sampled in a trial of Ad26.COV2.S vaccine versus placebo. The clonotype originates from a person aged 18 to 59 who received the Ad26.COV2.S COVID-19 vaccine or a placebo. J is TRBJ1-5 and V is TRBV6-5; 9 bases are shared with TRBD1. This CDR3 reads CASSSRQGVGQPQHF. The CDR3 region has the DNA TGTGCCAGCAGTAGCCGACAGGGGGTCGGTCAGCCCCAGCATTTT.